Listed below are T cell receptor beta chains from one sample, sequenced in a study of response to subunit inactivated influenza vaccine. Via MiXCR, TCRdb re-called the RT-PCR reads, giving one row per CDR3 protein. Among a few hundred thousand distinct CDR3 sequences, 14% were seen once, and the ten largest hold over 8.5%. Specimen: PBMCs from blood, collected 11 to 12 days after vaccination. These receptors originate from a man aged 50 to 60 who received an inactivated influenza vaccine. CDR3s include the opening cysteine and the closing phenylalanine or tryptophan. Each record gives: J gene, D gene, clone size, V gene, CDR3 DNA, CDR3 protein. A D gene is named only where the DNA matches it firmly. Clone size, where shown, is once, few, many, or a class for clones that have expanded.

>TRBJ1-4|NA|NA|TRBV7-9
TGTGCCAGCAGCTTTCCACGGGTGAATGAAAAACTGTTTTTT
CASSFPRVNEKLFF
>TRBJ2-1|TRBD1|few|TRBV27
TGTGCCAGCAGTCTTGGACAGGGGGCTTTCGATGAGCAGTTCTTC
CASSLGQGAFDEQFF
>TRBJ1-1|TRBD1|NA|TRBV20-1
TGCAGTGCTAGAGTACAGGGGCAGAACACTGAAGCTTTCTTT
CSARVQGQNTEAFF
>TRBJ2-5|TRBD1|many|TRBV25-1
TGTGCCAGCAGTGAATCTATAGGACAGGGGTTAAAACAGACCCAGTACTTC
CASSESIGQGLKQTQYF
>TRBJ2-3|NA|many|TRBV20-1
TGCAGTGCTAGAGATCGTCGCCCTTGGGGAACAGATACGCAGTATTTT
CSARDRRPWGTDTQYF
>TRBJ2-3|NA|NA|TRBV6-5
TGTGCCAGCAGTTACTCGTCCGGGGGAACTAGCACAGATGCGCAGTATTTT
CASSYSSGGTSTDAQYF
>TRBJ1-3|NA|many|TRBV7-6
TGTGCCAGCAGCCCGACTCTGGGGCGCTTCTCCTCTGGAAACACCATATATTTT
CASSPTLGRFSSGNTIYF
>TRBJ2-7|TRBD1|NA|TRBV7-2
TGTGCCAGCAGCTCGAGGACAGGGGACTACGAGCAGTACTTC
CASSSRTGDYEQYF
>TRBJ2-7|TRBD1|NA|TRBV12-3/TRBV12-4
TGTGCCAGCAGTTTGTCGGGGACAGCGTACTACGAGCAGTACTTC
CASSLSGTAYYEQYF
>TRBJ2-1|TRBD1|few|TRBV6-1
TGTGCCAGCAGTCCAACAGGGGTTTTGGACAATGAGCAGTTCTTC
CASSPTGVLDNEQFF
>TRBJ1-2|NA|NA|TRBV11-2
TGTGCCAGCAGCTTAGATCTGGGATCGTATGGCTACACCTTC
CASSLDLGSYGYTF
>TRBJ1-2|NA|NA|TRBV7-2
TGTGCCAGCAGCTTATATGCCAGAGATGGCTACACCTTC
CASSLYARDGYTF
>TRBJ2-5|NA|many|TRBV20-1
TGCAGTGCTCCCCCAGGTGGGGATACCCAGTACTTC
CSAPPGGDTQYF
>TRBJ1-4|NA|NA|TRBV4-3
TGCGCCAGCAGCCAAGACTGGCTCGCCTCAGATTATGAAAAACTGTTTTTT
CASSQDWLASDYEKLFF
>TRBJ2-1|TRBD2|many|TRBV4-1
TGCGCCAGCAGCCAACACGGGACTAGCGGGGGGGGGACCTACAATGAGCAGTTCTTC
CASSQHGTSGGGTYNEQFF
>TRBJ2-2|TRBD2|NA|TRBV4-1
TGCGCCAGCAGCTCCCCCGGACTAGCAACCGGGGAGCTGTTTTTT
CASSSPGLATGELFF
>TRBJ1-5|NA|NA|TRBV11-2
TGTGCCAGCAGCTTATCCTATAATCAGCCCCAGCATTTT
CASSLSYNQPQHF
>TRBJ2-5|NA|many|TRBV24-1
TGTGCCACCAGTGATGACTACCAAGAGACCCAGTACTTC
CATSDDYQETQYF
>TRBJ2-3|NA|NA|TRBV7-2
TGTGCCAGCAGCAAGGGTCAAGGGGTGGGCAGAGATACGCAGTATTTT
CASSKGQGVGRDTQYF
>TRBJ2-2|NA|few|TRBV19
TGTGCCAGTAGTATAACAGGGAGCACCGGGGAGCTGTTTTTT
CASSITGSTGELFF
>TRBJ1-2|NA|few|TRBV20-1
TGCAGTGCTAGAGCGCGGCGGGGGAGCAACTATGGCTACACCTTC
CSARARRGSNYGYTF
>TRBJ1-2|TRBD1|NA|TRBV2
TGTGCCAGCAGCAGGCGGTGGGACAGGGACTCTGGCTACACCTTC
CASSRRWDRDSGYTF
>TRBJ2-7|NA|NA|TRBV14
TGTGCCAGCAGCCAAGCGAGGACCGCACCCTACGAGCAGTACTTC
CASSQARTAPYEQYF
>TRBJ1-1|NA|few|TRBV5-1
TGCGCCAGCAGCTTGAATGGGTTGGGCATCATGAACACTGAAGCTTTCTTT
CASSLNGLGIMNTEAFF
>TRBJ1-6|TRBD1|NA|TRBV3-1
TGTGCCAGCAGCCACGCAACAGGGGATAATTCACCCCTCCACTTT
CASSHATGDNSPLHF
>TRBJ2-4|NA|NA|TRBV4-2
TGTGCCAGCAGCCAAGATAAGGAGGGGGACATTCAGTACTTC
CASSQDKEGDIQYF
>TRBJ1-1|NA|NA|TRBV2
TGTGCCAGCAGCGTCAAGGAGGTCGGCACTGAAGCTTTCTTT
CASSVKEVGTEAFF
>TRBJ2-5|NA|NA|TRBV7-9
TGTGCCAGCAGCTTGGTCCCCACAGAGACCCAGTACTTC
CASSLVPTETQYF
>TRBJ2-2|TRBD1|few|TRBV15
TGTGCCACCAGCAGAGTGGACAGGGTGGACGGGGAGCTGTTTTTT
CATSRVDRVDGELFF
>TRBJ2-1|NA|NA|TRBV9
TGTGCCAGCAGCGTAGGGCAGGCCCGAGTCCATGAGCAGTTCTTC
CASSVGQARVHEQFF
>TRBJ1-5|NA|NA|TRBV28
TGTGCCAGCAGTTTGTTCGGGAATAGCAATCAGCCCCAGCATTTT
CASSLFGNSNQPQHF
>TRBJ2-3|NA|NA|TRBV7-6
TGTGCCAGCAGCTTAAAGTTGGAAGATACGCAGTATTTT
CASSLKLEDTQYF
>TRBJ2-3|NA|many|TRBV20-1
TGCAGTGCTACGACAGAGACACGCACAGATACGCAGTATTTT
CSATTETRTDTQYF
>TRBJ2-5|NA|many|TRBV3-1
TGTGCCAGCAGCCACTCCTTCTCGGGTATGGAGACCCAGTACTTC
CASSHSFSGMETQYF
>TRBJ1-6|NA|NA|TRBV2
TGTGCCAGCAGTAACAGGGACCATTCACCCCTCCACTTT
CASSNRDHSPLHF
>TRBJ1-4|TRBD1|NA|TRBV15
TGTGCCACCAGCAGAGATCGTTCAGGGGGAACTAATGAAAAACTGTTTTTT
CATSRDRSGGTNEKLFF
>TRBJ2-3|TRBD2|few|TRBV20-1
TGCAGTGCTAGAGAGAGGACTAGCGGGGGTAACACAGATACGCAGTATTTT
CSARERTSGGNTDTQYF
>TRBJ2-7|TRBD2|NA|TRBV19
TGTGCCAGTAGTGCCGCAGGGACTAGCGGATACGAGCAGTACTTC
CASSAAGTSGYEQYF
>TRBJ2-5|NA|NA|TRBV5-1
TGCGCCAGCAGCCTCAGGACAGAAGGGACCCAGTACTTC
CASSLRTEGTQYF